This TCR beta chain was sequenced during a study of cytomegalovirus exposure and HLA in healthy donors. The trim removed 5 bases at V and 5 bases at J, leaving 6 bases unmatched. This CDR3 is 13 amino acids long. CDR1 SQVTM and CDR2 ANQGSEA come from the germline V gene. Study-level points and caveats: Cytomegalovirus status, reportedly, was diagnosed with high specificity and sensitivity by the classifier. Researchers reported that a few CMV-associated chains were confirmed in vitro as CMV antigen-specific. Later, an analysis found that TCR clusters from the first cohort tended to co-occur in the roughly 110 validation repertoires.

The assay was immunoSEQ multiplex PCR, and TCRdb's table has in-frame clones only and misses some. The data hold approximately 190,000 clones, with around 84% observed a single time. For this clone: Its antigen is undetermined.

Source material: PBMCs. The TCR originated in a man aged 18 to 29 in good health and CMV-seropositive. This chain connects TRBV29-1 to TRBJ1-2; TRBD1 aligns across 9 bases. As DNA, the CDR3 is TGCAGCGTTCAACAGGGGGCCGAATATGGCTACACCTTC. This codes for CSVQQGAEYGYTF.